One sample yielded the 21 T cell receptor beta chains listed below, sequenced in a study of breast tumors, draining lymph nodes, adjacent tissues. One entry per CDR3 protein, called by TCRdb with MiXCR from the multiplex PCR reads. The sample lists about 21,000 distinct CDR3 sequences; less than 35% were seen once. The sequenced sample consisted of breast tumor tissue. Source of these receptors: a female donor with breast cancer. Some clones in this sample may be carry-over from other donors' samples.

As for this clonotype: A much larger clonotype is one base distant, so this may be a read error. V gene TRBV4-2 combines with J gene TRBJ2-1; 12 bases map to TRBD2. The germline V gene has CDR1 LGHNA and CDR2 YNFKEQ. V lost 3 bases to trimming and J lost 8 bases; unmatched junction nucleotides: 8. The CDR3 is 16 residues long. The CDR3 region has the DNA TGTGCCAGCAGCCAGGCTAGCGGGAGGGCCCTCTATGAGCAGTTCTTC. It translates to CASSQASGRALYEQFF.

This clonotype has a count of ten or more. CDR3 loop: CATSREGRDPYNEQFF. In DNA, the CDR3 is TGTGCCACCAGCAGAGAGGGCAGGGATCCCTACAATGAGCAGTTCTTC. The chain carries TRBV15 and TRBJ2-1, with D maybe TRBD1 (5 bases). Germline V CDR1 and CDR2: LNHNV, YYDKDF (reference sequence). The CDR3 sequence is 16 residues long. V was trimmed by 0 bases and J by 2 bases, leaving 11 bases between them. The variable domain in full, completed from reference TRBV15 and TRBJ2-1, reads DAMVIQNPRYQVTQFGKPVTLSCSQTLNHNVMYWYQQKSSQAPKLLFHYYDKDFNNEADTPDNFQSRRPNTSFCFLDIRSPGLGDTAMYLCATSREGRDPYNEQFFGPGTRLTVL.

This clonotype appeared many times. This sequence joins TRBV6-2 or TRBV6-3 and TRBJ2-3; D gene uncertain. CDR1 is MNHEY and CDR2 is SVGEGT in the germline V gene. This CDR3 region has 14 residues. Trimming shortened V by 5 bases and J by 6 bases, and 15 bases separated the two germline ends. The CDR3 region is CASSGSGSSDTQYF. The CDR3 region has the DNA TGTGCCAGCAGTGGGTCCGGGTCTTCCGATACGCAGTATTTT.

The chain is built from TRBV6-4 and TRBJ1-1, with 7 bases lining up with TRBD1. The ends lost 5 bases at V and 1 base at J; junction bases unmatched: 13. Germline lookup yields CDR1 MRHNA and CDR2 SNTAGT. The CDR3 runs to 17 residues. The CDR3 region is CASSRRDSGLTNTEAFF. As DNA, the CDR3 is TGTGCCAGCAGTCGCCGGGACAGTGGCCTGACGAACACTGAAGCTTTCTTT.

A remark on this clonotype: Its ends do not fully match the called genes, so a read error is possible. This sequence joins TRBV6-2 or TRBV6-3 and TRBJ1-2, with 9 bases matching TRBD1. The CDR3 runs 11 residues. Germline loops: CDR1 MNHEY, CDR2 SVGEGT. The CDR3 protein is CASRTGTGYGF. The CDR3 DNA reads as TGTGCCAGCAGAACCGGGACAGGGTACGGATTC.

This clonotype was seen a few times. The CDR3 loop reads CASRSYRGNTGDTQYF. For the CDR3, the DNA is TGTGCCAGCAGGTCCTACAGGGGGAACACAGGAGATACGCAGTATTTT. The genes are TRBV28 and TRBJ2-3, with 8 bases fitting TRBD1. The CDR3 length is 16 residues. The V segment lost 6 bases and the J segment 5 bases; nucleotides outside the gene matches: 13. From germline, CDR1 is MDHEN and CDR2 SYDVKM.

This clonotype was picked up many times. The chain couples TRBV19 to TRBJ1-2; D is possibly TRBD1 (6 bases). CDR1 is LNHDA and CDR2 is SQIVND in the germline V gene (reference sequence). This CDR3 is built from 14 residues. Trimming pared 4 bases from V and 3 bases from J, leaving 12 bases between. The CDR3 protein is CASSTLWTDYGYTF. The CDR3 bases are TGTGCCAGTAGTACTCTATGGACAGACTATGGCTACACCTTC.

This clonotype was counted at least ten times. The CDR3 loop reads CASSQDGSSSYGYTF. The CDR3 region has the DNA TGCGCCAGCAGCCAGGACGGATCCTCTTCCTATGGCTACACCTTC. V usage is TRBV4-1 and J usage is TRBJ1-2; unclear D gene. The CDR3 is 15 residues long. The germline V gene encodes CDR1 MGHRA and CDR2 YSYEKL. Trimming took off 3 bases at V and 4 bases at J, with 15 bases between the two ends.

This clonotype was detected many times. This chain links TRBV2 with TRBJ1-4; the D gene is possibly TRBD1 (5 bases). Deletions cut 6 bases from V and 4 bases from J, with 12 bases between. From germline, CDR1 is SNHLY and CDR2 FYNNEI. The CDR3 spans 14 residues. CDR3 DNA sequence: TGTGCCAGCAGATTGACAGCAATTAATGAAAAACTGTTTTTT. It codes for CASRLTAINEKLFF. Supplemented by reference TRBV2 and TRBJ1-4, the full variable domain reads EPEVTQTPSHQVTQMGQEVILRCVPISNHLYFYWYRQILGQKVEFLVSFYNNEISEKSEIFDDQFSVERPDGSNFTLKIRSTKLEDSAMYFCASRLTAINEKLFFGSGTQLSVL.

As to this clonotype: A read error may explain this, as a much larger clone is one base away. The chain couples TRBV5-6 to TRBJ2-3; D may be TRBD2 (5 bases). From germline, CDR1 is SGHDT and CDR2 YYEEEE. V gave up 4 bases and J gave up 3 bases, with 15 bases separating them. This CDR3 is built from 15 residues. The DNA of the CDR3 is TGTGCCAGCAGCCGAGGGCGGCTAGCTACAGATACGCAGTATTTT. This encodes CASSRGRLATDTQYF.

This rearrangement joins TRBV27 to TRBJ2-5; no clear D gene. The CDR3 contains 13 residues. Germline CDR1 reads MNHEY; CDR2 reads SMNVEV (reference sequence). V dropped 11 bases and J dropped 5 bases, with 18 bases sitting between them. The CDR3 nucleotides read TGTGCCGCCTCGAGCCTCCTGGGGGAGACCCAGTACTTC. It yields the protein CAASSLLGETQYF.

This clonotype appeared many times. The V call is TRBV4-3, the J call TRBJ2-1, with D possibly TRBD2 on 5 matching bases. CDR3 length equals 12 residues. V lost 4 bases to trimming and J lost 9 bases, with 10 bases between them. CDR1 is LGHNA and CDR2 is YSLEER in the germline V gene. The CDR3 nucleotides read TGCGCCAGCAGCCGGGTCCGGGGTGAGCAGTTCTTC. Protein sequence: CASSRVRGEQFF.

This clonotype showed up many times. The rearrangement links TRBV28 to TRBJ2-7, with TRBD2 matching over 13 bases. CDR3 length: 16 residues. With V trimmed by 5 bases and J by 5 bases, 9 bases remained unmatched. In germline, CDR1 is MDHEN, CDR2 SYDVKM. Here the CDR3 reads CASSPLLAGGLNEQYF. CDR3 DNA sequence: TGTGCCAGCAGTCCCCTACTAGCGGGAGGGTTAAACGAGCAGTACTTC.

This clonotype was found many times. The chain recombines TRBV6-6 with TRBJ1-2; the D gene is possibly TRBD1 (5 bases). The V end was cut by 6 bases, the J end by 6 bases, with 11 bases between. The CDR3 is 12 residues long. Germline V gene lookup returns CDR1 MNHNY and CDR2 SVGAGI (reference sequence). As DNA, the CDR3 is TGTGCCAGCAGCTTCGGGACGGATGGCTACACCTTC. The encoded protein is CASSFGTDGYTF.

This clonotype was picked up many times. The chain employs TRBV7-6 and TRBJ2-2; D unresolved. This CDR3 comprises 12 residues. Per germline, CDR1 SGHVS and CDR2 FNYEAQ. V was cut by 3 bases and J by 4 bases, with 3 bases left in between. The CDR3 spells CASSFSTGELFF. In DNA form, the CDR3 reads TGTGCCAGCAGCTTTTCCACCGGGGAGCTGTTTTTT.

This clonotype came up many times. The chain couples TRBV19 to TRBJ2-7; 7 bases agree with TRBD2. Germline V gene sequence: CDR1 LNHDA, CDR2 SQIVND (reference sequence). The J segment lost 3 bases and the V segment lost 1 base, leaving 3 bases of the junction unmatched. The CDR3 sequence is 14 residues long. CDR3 DNA: TGTGCCAGTAGTATAGGAGGCGGGAGCTACGAGCAGTACTTC. Amino acid sequence: CASSIGGGSYEQYF.

This clonotype was counted many times. V gene TRBV28 combines with J gene TRBJ2-7; D is ambiguous. Trimming took 2 bases from V and 8 from J, leaving 7 bases between them. Germline CDR1 MDHEN, CDR2 SYDVKM. The CDR3 is 11 amino acids. This chain's CDR3 is CASSLEEKQYF. Here the CDR3 DNA reads TGTGCCAGCAGTTTAGAGGAAAAGCAGTACTTC.

There are many counts of this clonotype. V usage is TRBV2 and J usage is TRBJ2-5; the match to TRBD1 covers 9 bases. The ends lost 6 bases at V and 4 bases at J; junction bases unmatched: 3. In germline, CDR1 is SNHLY, CDR2 FYNNEI. The CDR3 is made up of 13 amino acids. The CDR3 sequence: CASRRDRVETQYF. The CDR3 DNA reads TGTGCCAGCAGACGGGACAGGGTAGAGACCCAGTACTTC.

At least ten counts were recorded for this clonotype. The genes are TRBV30 and TRBJ2-1; D is perhaps TRBD2 (7 bases). The CDR3 contains 14 residues. Trimming stripped 2 bases from V and 8 bases from J, with 16 bases between. CDR1 is GTSNPN, CDR2 SVGIG, per germline (reference sequence). This CDR3 is CAWSPGGVFYEQFF. As DNA, the CDR3 is TGTGCCTGGAGTCCGGGGGGCGTCTTCTATGAGCAGTTCTTC. Full variable domain (outside the CDR3, taken from reference TRBV30 and TRBJ2-1): SQTIHQWPATLVQPVGSPLSLECTVEGTSNPNLYWYRQAAGRGLQLLFYSVGIGQISSEVPQNLSASRPQDRQFILSSKKLLLSDSGFYLCAWSPGGVFYEQFFGPGTRLTVL.

The table lists this clonotype with many counts. The chain joins TRBV6-2 or TRBV6-3 to TRBJ2-1, with D unclear. CDR3 length equals 15 residues. Trimming cost V 0 bases and J 4 bases, with 10 bases left between them. The germline V gene encodes CDR1 MNHEY and CDR2 SVGEGT. The DNA for the CDR3 is TGTGCCAGCAGTTACTCGGTCTTGGAGTACAATGAGCAGTTCTTC. Amino acids: CASSYSVLEYNEQFF.

At least ten counts were recorded for this clonotype. The V and J genes are TRBV27 and TRBJ1-6; no firm D call. The germline V gene encodes CDR1 MNHEY and CDR2 SMNVEV (reference sequence). Trimming removed 3 bases at V and 7 bases at J, with 10 bases between. The CDR3 runs to 14 residues. The CDR3 nucleotides are TGTGCCAGCAGTTTGGAAGGAGGGAATTCACCCCTCCACTTT. This gives the protein CASSLEGGNSPLHF.